Detailed here is one TCR beta chain. No antigen is known for it. This entry belongs to a study of cytomegalovirus exposure and HLA in healthy donors. Study summary: Genotyping showed about 80% of 398 donors falling in the Caucasian-associated ancestry cluster.

Findings of the study overall: Most subjects' HLA-A and HLA-B alleles were reportedly predicted from TCR beta sequences. In an earlier analysis, most TCR beta V segments were productive about 90% or about 30% of the time.

The V segment lost 8 bases and the J segment 0 bases; nucleotides outside the gene matches: 7. There are 14 residues in the CDR3. Germline V gives CDR1 MGHDK, CDR2 SYGVNS. The study ran its PCR with 60 Vbeta and 13 Jbeta primers. The table came from immunoSEQ multiplex PCR; TCRdb's copy has only in-frame clones and leaves some out. The sample gives around 160,000 clones, roughly 79% of which show up once; roughly 1% is in the top ten. The TCR originated in a middle-aged woman in good health and CMV-seronegative. The sequenced sample consisted of PBMCs. The V and J genes are TRBV25-1 and TRBJ2-7; 7 bases fit TRBD1. The CDR3 coding sequence is TGTGCCAGCTCTAGACAGGGAAGCTCCTACGAGCAGTACTTC. Translating it yields CASSRQGSSYEQYF.